The 32 T cell receptor beta chains presented below share a single source sample, sequenced in a study of monozygotic twins with cystic fibrosis. Repertoires were generated with immunoSEQ multiplex PCR, while TCRdb's copy carries only in-frame clones and drops some. Of around 30,000 clones listed, approximately 86% are singletons. The sequencing sample was made of blood. Every receptor here comes from a girl aged 2 to 9 with cystic fibrosis.

This clone came up once. This chain links TRBV11-2 with TRBJ2-7; D is unclear. This CDR3 has 13 amino acids. V lost 3 bases to trimming and J lost 4 bases, with 10 bases between them. Germline CDR1 reads SGHAT; CDR2 reads FQNNGV. The CDR3 nucleotides read TGTGCCAGCAGCTTTGGGGTTATGTACGAGCAGTACTTC. It is translated as CASSFGVMYEQYF.

The genes are TRBV7-9 and TRBJ2-5; TRBD2 matches at 14 bases. V gave up 5 bases and J gave up 5 bases; unmatched junction bases: 4. The CDR3 runs 15 residues. CDR1 SEHNR and CDR2 FQNEAQ come from the germline V gene (reference sequence). The DNA for the CDR3 is TGTGCCAGCAGCGAGGGGACTAGCGGGAGCGAGACCCAGTACTTC. Residues: CASSEGTSGSETQYF.

V usage is TRBV30 and J usage is TRBJ2-3; D call uncertain. Trimming removed 2 bases at V and 1 base at J, with 13 bases between. Germline values: CDR1 GTSNPN, CDR2 SVGIG (reference sequence). The CDR3 spans 15 residues. The CDR3 DNA sequence: TGTGCCTGGAGTCCCCTGTACGGTCGCACAGATACGCAGTATTTT. It yields the protein CAWSPLYGRTDTQYF.

The V gene is TRBV6-1, the J gene TRBJ1-5; D remains ambiguous. Per germline, CDR1 MNHNS and CDR2 SASEGT. Trimming cost V 2 bases and J 4 bases, with 18 bases left between them. The CDR3 sequence is 17 residues long. The DNA for the CDR3 is TGTGCCAGCAGTGAACCTGGGATAGGTATGGAAAATCAGCCCCAGCATTTT. Its protein product is CASSEPGIGMENQPQHF.

In its sample, this clone was seen a few times. The chain combines TRBV5-6 with TRBJ2-2; D not certain. Trimming took 1 base from V and 6 from J, leaving 7 bases between them. Germline CDR1 and CDR2: SGHDT and YYEEEE. There are 13 residues in the CDR3. CDR3: CASSLITAGELFF. CDR3 nucleotides: TGTGCCAGCAGCTTGATTACAGCCGGGGAGCTGTTTTTT.

V gene TRBV25-1 combines with J gene TRBJ2-1; 7 bases are shared with TRBD2. J gave up 2 bases and V 1 base, and 8 bases lay outside the gene matches. CDR3 length equals 17 residues. Germline V CDR1 and CDR2: MGHDK, SYGVNS. CDR3 in amino acids: CASSELVAGSTYNEQFF. DNA for the CDR3: TGTGCCAGCAGTGAATTGGTAGCGGGCTCCACCTACAATGAGCAGTTCTTC. The full variable domain, in which reference TRBV25-1 and TRBJ2-1 provide the parts outside the CDR3, is EADIYQTPRYLVIGTGKKITLECSQTMGHDKMYWYQQDPGMELHLIHYSYGVNSTEKGDLSSESTVSRIRTEHFPLTLESARPSHTSQYLCASSELVAGSTYNEQFFGPGTRLTVL.

This rearrangement joins TRBV5-1 to TRBJ1-2; 11 positions agree with TRBD1. Germline V lookup: CDR1 SGHRS, CDR2 YFSETQ. This CDR3 has 16 amino acids. V lost 0 bases to trimming and J lost 7 bases; unmatched junction nucleotides: 8. This CDR3 reads CASSLAVGQGAVGYTF. Here the CDR3 DNA reads TGCGCCAGCAGCTTGGCCGTAGGACAGGGGGCGGTTGGCTACACCTTC.

V and J are TRBV18 and TRBJ2-6, with 7 positions matching TRBD2. Trimming at V came to 3 bases and at J to 1 base, leaving 0 bases not matched to a gene. Germline CDR1 is KGHSH and CDR2 is LQKENI. CDR3 size: 15 residues. CDR3 residues: CASSPGGSGANVLTF. The CDR3, as DNA: TGTGCCAGCTCACCGGGAGGGTCTGGGGCCAACGTCCTGACTTTC.

This clone has only one observation. The J gene is TRBJ1-3, the V gene TRBV9, with a possible D match to TRBD1 (6 bases). Germline CDR1 is SGDLS and CDR2 is YYNGEE. V was trimmed by 3 bases and J by 0 bases, leaving 13 bases between them. The CDR3 consists of 16 residues. The CDR3: CASSGGQTASGNTIYF. Here the CDR3 DNA reads TGTGCCAGCAGCGGAGGACAGACAGCCTCTGGAAACACCATATATTTT.

This chain's CDR3 is CASRDPGTGGGYTF. DNA for the CDR3: TGCGCCAGCAGGGACCCCGGGACGGGCGGTGGCTACACCTTC. The chain employs TRBV5-1 and TRBJ1-2, with D perhaps matching TRBD1 (5 bases). The CDR3 is 14 amino acids. Germline CDR1 is SGHRS and CDR2 is YFSETQ. Trimming left V 5 bases short and J 7 bases short, with 18 bases between.

This rearrangement joins TRBV9 to TRBJ1-1; no reliable D call. This CDR3 region has 14 residues. Trimming stripped 4 bases from V and 4 bases from J, with 14 bases between. The germline gives CDR1 SGDLS, CDR2 YYNGEE. For the CDR3, the DNA is TGTGCCAGCAGCCCATCTTTAGAGGGCACTGAAGCTTTCTTT. It is translated as CASSPSLEGTEAFF.

The chain employs TRBV2 and TRBJ1-3, with TRBD1 matching 7 bases. The germline CDR1 and CDR2 sequences are SNHLY and FYNNEI. J was trimmed by 4 bases and V by 10 bases; bases with no gene match: 7. CDR3 length equals 13 residues. For the CDR3, the DNA is TGTGCCACTCGCACAGGGGAAGGAAACACCATATATTTT. This encodes CATRTGEGNTIYF.

The chain carries TRBV9 and TRBJ2-1; 10 nucleotides match TRBD2. This CDR3 comprises 15 residues. The V gene end was trimmed by 3 bases and the J gene end by 6 bases; junction bases not matched to a gene: 6. Germline V lookup: CDR1 SGDLS, CDR2 YYNGEE. The CDR3: CASSESGTSANEQFF. CDR3 bases: TGTGCCAGCAGCGAATCCGGGACTAGCGCCAATGAGCAGTTCTTC.

CDR3 sequence: CASSKERTGNWSPLHF. CDR3 nucleotide sequence: TGTGCCAGCAGTAAAGAAAGGACAGGGAATTGGTCACCCCTCCACTTT. This chain uses TRBV27 with TRBJ1-6; TRBD1 matches at 8 bases. This CDR3 region has 16 residues. Trimming at V came to 5 bases and at J to 10 bases, leaving 13 bases not matched to a gene. Germline CDR1 and CDR2: MNHEY and SMNVEV (reference sequence).

The chain combines TRBV9 with TRBJ1-1; TRBD1 might be the D (6 bases). Trimming removed 3 bases at V and 10 bases at J, with 7 bases between. The CDR3 totals 10 residues. The germline V gene has CDR1 SGDLS and CDR2 YYNGEE. CDR3 loop: CASSAQGAFF. The CDR3 bases are TGTGCCAGCAGCGCACAGGGAGCTTTCTTT.

This clone was observed a few times. This chain uses TRBV2 with TRBJ2-6; D remains unclear. The germline V and J ends were trimmed by 3 bases and 4 bases, with 7 bases remaining between them. From germline, CDR1 is SNHLY and CDR2 FYNNEI. The CDR3 is 14 amino acids. CDR3 in amino acids: CASSEGTGANVLTF. The CDR3 bases are TGTGCCAGCAGTGAGGGAACAGGGGCCAACGTCCTGACTTTC.

The chain recombines TRBV28 with TRBJ1-2, with D uncertain. The CDR3 loop spans 15 amino acids. Germline values: CDR1 MDHEN, CDR2 SYDVKM. The V end was cut by 2 bases, the J end by 2 bases, with 12 bases between. This CDR3 is CASSLGSGRNYGYTF. CDR3 sequence (DNA): TGTGCCAGCAGTTTAGGTTCCGGCCGGAACTATGGCTACACCTTC.

The chain has TRBV19 and TRBJ2-2, with 7 bases identical to TRBD1. The length of the CDR3 is 14 residues. Trimming removed 6 bases from V and 0 bases from J; junction bases left unmatched: 1. The V gene's germline CDR1 is LNHDA and CDR2 SQIVND (reference sequence). The CDR3 sequence: CASRQGANTGELFF. Here the CDR3 DNA reads TGTGCCAGTAGGCAGGGGGCGAACACCGGGGAGCTGTTTTTT.

DNA for the CDR3: TGTGCCAGCAGCTTGGTGGCTATAATGAATCAGCCCCAGCATTTT. Encoded protein: CASSLVAIMNQPQHF. The chain recombines TRBV5-8 with TRBJ1-5, with D uncertain. V was pared by 0 bases and J by 4 bases, with 11 bases between. CDR3 length equals 15 residues. CDR1 and CDR2 (germline): SGHTS, YDEGEE. Looking up the rest from reference TRBV5-8 and TRBJ1-5 gives the full variable domain: EAGVTQSPTHLIKTRGQQATLRCSPISGHTSVYWYQQALGLGLQFLLWYDEGEERNRGNFPPRFSGRQFPNYSSELNVNALELEDSALYLCASSLVAIMNQPQHFGDGTRLSIL.

This clone has more than one count but fewer than ten. The V and J genes are TRBV27 and TRBJ1-1; no clear D gene. Trimming cost V 6 bases and J 0 bases, with 11 bases left between them. The CDR3 is 14 residues long. Germline V gives CDR1 MNHEY, CDR2 SMNVEV (reference sequence). CDR3 region: CASRKGLMNTEAFF. CDR3 bases: TGTGCCAGCAGGAAAGGTCTTATGAACACTGAAGCTTTCTTT.

The chain couples TRBV28 to TRBJ1-4; D possibly corresponds to TRBD1 (5 bases). V lost 5 bases to trimming and J lost 3 bases, with 10 bases between them. In germline, CDR1 is MDHEN, CDR2 SYDVKM. The CDR3 has 14 residues. CDR3 residues: CASSPGLSNEKLFF. The CDR3 nucleotides read TGTGCCAGCAGTCCGGGACTCTCTAATGAAAAACTGTTTTTT.

The chain couples TRBV7-9 to TRBJ1-1; TRBD1 might be the D (5 bases). This CDR3 is built from 12 residues. Germline V gene lookup returns CDR1 SEHNR and CDR2 FQNEAQ (reference sequence). Deletions cut 6 bases from V and 5 bases from J, with 10 bases between. CDR3 DNA sequence: TGTGCCAGCAGTACCGGGGCAACTGAAGCTTTCTTT. This encodes CASSTGATEAFF. Filled out from reference TRBV7-9 and TRBJ1-1, the complete variable domain reads DTGVSQNPRHKITKRGQNVTFRCDPISEHNRLYWYRQTLGQGPEFLTYFQNEAQLEKSRLLSDRFSAERPKGSFSTLEIQRTEQGDSAMYLCASSTGATEAFFGQGTRLTVV.

The gene calls are TRBV19 and TRBJ1-1; D is unresolved. V lost 1 base and J lost 4, with 13 bases in between. Germline CDR1 is LNHDA and CDR2 is SQIVND (reference sequence). This CDR3 has 15 residues. As DNA, the CDR3 is TGTGCCAGTAGTATAGGGCCCCACCAGGCCACTGAAGCTTTCTTT. It encodes CASSIGPHQATEAFF.

This clone was seen once. The gene calls are TRBV12-5 and TRBJ2-2; 8 positions match TRBD2. The V and J ends lost 8 bases and 3 bases, in that order; junction bases with no gene match: 2. The CDR3 loop spans 13 amino acids. Germline-derived CDR1 and CDR2 are LGHNT and FRNRAP. CDR3: CASTREDTGELFF. Here the CDR3 DNA reads TGTGCTAGTACGCGGGAGGACACCGGGGAGCTGTTTTTT.

The chain uses TRBV6-6 and TRBJ1-2; possibly TRBD1 for D (6 bases). Germline V gene lookup returns CDR1 MNHNY and CDR2 SVGAGI (reference sequence). Trimming removed 6 bases from V and 1 base from J, with 12 bases in between. The CDR3 totals 14 residues. CDR3 sequence reads: CASSVPQGNYGYTF. As DNA, the CDR3 is TGTGCCAGCAGCGTGCCACAGGGTAACTATGGCTACACCTTC.

This chain uses TRBV6-6 with TRBJ2-1; no clear D. Germline assignment: CDR1 MNHNY and CDR2 SVGAGI (reference sequence). This CDR3 is 16 amino acids long. Trimming removed 2 bases at V and 0 bases at J, with 11 bases between. CDR3 protein: CASSYGAYSSYNEQFF. CDR3 coding DNA: TGTGCCAGCAGTTACGGCGCGTACAGCTCCTACAATGAGCAGTTCTTC.

This clone was seen only a few times. A read error may account for a junction end that differs from germline. The chain combines TRBV2 with TRBJ1-5; D not certain. The length of the CDR3 is 16 residues. Germline assignment: CDR1 SNHLY and CDR2 FYNNEI. DNA of the CDR3: TGTGCCAGCAGGGAAGGGCAGATGGGCGGCGATCAGCCCCAGCATTTT. Amino acid sequence: CASREGQMGGDQPQHF.

The chain is built from TRBV4-2 and TRBJ2-7; tentatively, D is TRBD2 (5 bases). Deletions cut 3 bases from V and 6 bases from J, with 6 bases between. The germline CDR1 and CDR2 sequences are LGHNA and YNFKEQ. The CDR3 runs 11 residues. The CDR3 spells CASSQGSEQYF. Here the CDR3 DNA reads TGTGCCAGCAGCCAGGGGAGCGAGCAGTACTTC.

This clone was detected only a few times. The V call is TRBV7-9, the J call TRBJ1-4; D not resolved. CDR1 is SEHNR and CDR2 is FQNEAQ in the germline V gene (reference sequence). The CDR3 consists of 12 residues. V gave up 4 bases and J gave up 8 bases, with 8 bases separating them. CDR3 region: CASSSTDEKLFF. CDR3 sequence (DNA): TGTGCCAGCAGCTCTACAGACGAAAAACTGTTTTTT. Complete variable domain (other parts from reference TRBV7-9 and TRBJ1-4): DTGVSQNPRHKITKRGQNVTFRCDPISEHNRLYWYRQTLGQGPEFLTYFQNEAQLEKSRLLSDRFSAERPKGSFSTLEIQRTEQGDSAMYLCASSSTDEKLFFGSGTQLSVL.

The V gene is TRBV5-1, the J gene TRBJ1-1; D call uncertain. Germline V gene data show CDR1 as SGHRS and CDR2 as YFSETQ. The V end lost 2 bases, the J end lost 0 bases, and 8 bases lay between the germline ends. The CDR3 is made up of 14 amino acids. The CDR3 reads CASSFGRVNTEAFF. The CDR3 nucleotides are TGCGCCAGCAGCTTCGGAAGGGTGAACACTGAAGCTTTCTTT.

V is TRBV5-4 and J is TRBJ1-2; D may be TRBD1 (5 bases). The germline CDR1 and CDR2 sequences are SGHNT and YYREEE (reference sequence). This CDR3 is built from 16 residues. The ends were cut back, 0 bases at V and 5 bases at J, with 17 bases in the middle. The CDR3: CASSLGGGSAPYGYTF. The DNA of the CDR3 is TGTGCCAGCAGCTTGGGTGGGGGATCCGCGCCATATGGCTACACCTTC. Supplemented by reference TRBV5-4 and TRBJ1-2, the full variable domain reads ETGVTQSPTHLIKTRGQQVTLRCSSQSGHNTVSWYQQALGQGPQFIFQYYREEENGRGNFPPRFSGLQFPNYSSELNVNALELDDSALYLCASSLGGGSAPYGYTFGSGTRLTVV.

This chain joins TRBV5-1 and TRBJ1-4; weak D call: TRBD1 (5 bases). This CDR3 is built from 17 residues. In germline, CDR1 is SGHRS, CDR2 YFSETQ. The germline V and J ends were trimmed by 4 bases and 3 bases, with 19 bases remaining between them. The CDR3 here is CASSPWDGAGPNEKLFF. The CDR3 nucleotides are TGCGCCAGCAGCCCCTGGGATGGTGCGGGACCTAATGAAAAACTGTTTTTT. Using reference TRBV5-1 and TRBJ1-4 for the parts outside the CDR3, the full variable domain is KAGVTQTPRYLIKTRGQQVTLSCSPISGHRSVSWYQQTPGQGLQFLFEYFSETQRNKGNFPGRFSGRQFSNSRSEMNVSTLELGDSALYLCASSPWDGAGPNEKLFFGSGTQLSVL.